Below are 21 T cell receptor beta chains sequenced from a single sample in a study of shared clonotypes between healthy human individuals. Sequencing used immunoSEQ multiplex PCR; TCRdb keeps in-frame clones, though not all of them. In the table there are 2 million to 2.5 million clones, 85% to 95% of which are singletons. The sequencing input was naive CD4+ T cells from PBMCs. Stated subset: CD45RA+ positively selected. The source of these receptors is a man between 18 and 29 years old in good health. Some clones in this sample may be carry-over from other donors' samples.

V and J are TRBV28 and TRBJ1-4, with 7 bases that match TRBD1. The CDR3 runs 13 residues. Per germline, CDR1 MDHEN and CDR2 SYDVKM. J lost 6 bases, V lost 5 bases, and 3 bases had no gene match. CDR3 in amino acids: CASSVGTDEKLFF. The DNA for the CDR3 is TGTGCCAGCAGTGTCGGGACAGATGAAAAACTGTTTTTT.

Remarks on this clone: At the DNA level, this CDR3 is encoded by other sequences in the same sample as well. The V call is TRBV29-1, the J call TRBJ1-1; D gene unclear. V dropped 4 bases and J dropped 2 bases, with 2 bases sitting between them. The CDR3 totals 10 residues. The germline V gene has CDR1 SQVTM and CDR2 ANQGSEA. Written as DNA, the CDR3 is TGCAGCGTTGGTAACACTGAAGCTTTCTTT. Translating gives CSVGNTEAFF.

The chain carries TRBV28 and TRBJ2-5, with D possibly called TRBD1 or TRBD2 (5 bases each). In germline, CDR1 is MDHEN, CDR2 SYDVKM. V was trimmed by 5 bases and J by 7 bases, leaving 17 bases between them. The CDR3 covers 14 residues. CDR3 nucleotide sequence: TGTGCCAGCAGTATCCCCGGCGAGAGGGGGACCCAGTACTTC. Encoded protein: CASSIPGERGTQYF.

V usage is TRBV6-1 and J usage is TRBJ1-2; the D gene is possibly TRBD1 (6 bases). In germline, CDR1 is MNHNS, CDR2 SASEGT. Trimming took off 2 bases at V and 4 bases at J, with 8 bases between the two ends. The CDR3 extends over 13 amino acids. This CDR3 is CASSEWGAYGYTF. CDR3 nucleotides: TGTGCCAGCAGTGAATGGGGGGCCTATGGCTACACCTTC.

The rearrangement joins TRBV4-2 to TRBJ1-2; D ambiguous. The V gene's germline CDR1 is LGHNA and CDR2 YNFKEQ. Between the trimmed V and J ends, which lost 3 bases and 2 bases, there was a span of 13 bases. This CDR3 has 15 residues. CDR3 nucleotides: TGTGCCAGCAGCCAGGAGCAAGAACCCAACTATGGCTACACCTTC. As protein: CASSQEQEPNYGYTF.

This clone is a singleton in its sample. The chain employs TRBV5-6 and TRBJ2-1, with TRBD1 identical over 8 bases. J gave up 12 bases and V 4 bases, and 3 bases lay outside the gene matches. The germline V gene has CDR1 SGHDT and CDR2 YYEEEE. The CDR3 runs 11 residues. DNA of the CDR3: TGTGCCAGCAGCCCCGGGACAGGGCAGTTCTTC. It is translated as CASSPGTGQFF.

The chain uses TRBV10-3 and TRBJ1-2; no firm D call. This CDR3 comprises 14 residues. Germline CDR1 is ENHRY and CDR2 is SYGVKD. Trimming removed 3 bases from V and 8 bases from J, with 16 bases in between. The CDR3 DNA reads as TGTGCCATCAGTGACCCACGGGTTCCTGGGGGCTACACCTTC. As protein: CAISDPRVPGGYTF.

The rearrangement uses TRBV13 and TRBJ2-3, with D perhaps assigned TRBD1 or TRBD2 (5 bases each). The V end lost 1 base, the J end lost 8 bases, and 13 bases lay between the germline ends. The germline gives CDR1 PRHDT, CDR2 FYEKMQ (reference sequence). The CDR3 is 14 residues long. Here the CDR3 DNA reads TGTGCCAGCAGCTTAGAGAGGGGCATGGGTACGCAGTATTTT. It specifies CASSLERGMGTQYF.

The chain carries TRBV12-5 and TRBJ1-1; possibly TRBD1 for D (5 bases). V lost 5 bases, J lost 6 bases, and 13 bases lay in between. The CDR3 covers 13 residues. Per germline, CDR1 LGHNT and CDR2 FRNRAP. As DNA, the CDR3 is TGTGCTAGTGGTACCGGGGCTATAGCTGAAGCTTTCTTT. Translated, it gives CASGTGAIAEAFF.

The chain combines TRBV18 with TRBJ1-4; D is uncertain. CDR3 length: 14 amino acids. V was cut by 5 bases and J by 3 bases, with 10 bases left in between. CDR1 KGHSH and CDR2 LQKENI come from the germline V gene. The CDR3 region has the DNA TGTGCCAGCTCAGCAAGAAGTTCTAATGAAAAACTGTTTTTT. Protein: CASSARSSNEKLFF.

Comment on this clone: The sample holds other DNA sequences that translate to the same CDR3. This chain uses TRBV5-1 with TRBJ2-3; the D gene is possibly TRBD1 (5 bases). This CDR3 has 15 amino acids. The V gene lost 0 bases and the J gene lost 3 bases, with 11 bases spanning the gap. Per the germline V gene, CDR1 is SGHRS and CDR2 is YFSETQ. DNA of the CDR3: TGCGCCAGCAGCTTGGTGCAGGGTGGAACAGATACGCAGTATTTT. This sequence encodes CASSLVQGGTDTQYF.

The rearrangement links TRBV13 to TRBJ2-7; D is unclear. Trimming left V 5 bases short and J 2 bases short, with 10 bases between. The V gene's germline CDR1 is PRHDT and CDR2 FYEKMQ (reference sequence). CDR3 length equals 13 residues. The CDR3 region has the DNA TGTGCCAGCAGCGCGGACGCCCCCTACGAGCAGTACTTC. Protein sequence: CASSADAPYEQYF.

V gene TRBV2 combines with J gene TRBJ2-7; a weak D match, TRBD2 (6 bases). This CDR3 region has 14 residues. Germline loops: CDR1 SNHLY, CDR2 FYNNEI. Deletions cut 6 bases from V and 0 bases from J, with 12 bases between. The CDR3 DNA sequence: TGTGCCAGCAGCCCAGGAGGGGCCTCCTACGAGCAGTACTTC. Its protein is CASSPGGASYEQYF.

The genes are TRBV19 and TRBJ1-2; D is perhaps TRBD1 (5 bases). The CDR3 loop spans 15 amino acids. Germline V gene lookup returns CDR1 LNHDA and CDR2 SQIVND (reference sequence). V was pared by 6 bases and J by 4 bases, with 18 bases between. As DNA, the CDR3 is TGTGCCAGTAGCAGATCAGGGTTAGCTCCCTATGGCTACACCTTC. The encoded protein is CASSRSGLAPYGYTF.

This rearrangement joins TRBV19 to TRBJ1-5; no definite D call. V dropped 8 bases and J dropped 0 bases, with 20 bases sitting between them. The CDR3 sequence is 17 residues long. Germline CDR1 LNHDA, CDR2 SQIVND (reference sequence). CDR3 region: CASVRAAHYNSNQPQHF. The DNA for the CDR3 is TGTGCCAGTGTGCGGGCCGCGCATTATAATAGCAATCAGCCCCAGCATTTT.

Details on this clone: The sample holds other DNA sequences that translate to the same CDR3. This chain links TRBV5-1 with TRBJ2-3, with D unresolved. This CDR3 spans 11 amino acids. Trimming stripped 3 bases from V and 6 bases from J, with 5 bases between. Germline CDR1 reads SGHRS; CDR2 reads YFSETQ. CDR3 sequence: CASSSADTQYF. The CDR3 nucleotides are TGCGCCAGCAGCTCGGCTGATACGCAGTATTTT.

This chain connects TRBV5-4 to TRBJ1-1; TRBD1 might be the D (6 bases). Germline assignment: CDR1 SGHNT and CDR2 YYREEE (reference sequence). The CDR3 runs to 16 residues. V was cut by 1 base and J by 4 bases, with 17 bases left in between. CDR3 protein: CASSLPPGGQGTEAFF. The CDR3 DNA sequence: TGTGCCAGCAGCTTGCCCCCTGGGGGACAAGGCACTGAAGCTTTCTTT.

This clone came up once. V gene TRBV28 combines with J gene TRBJ2-7; 7 nucleotides line up with TRBD2. Trimming removed 2 bases from V and 6 bases from J; junction bases left unmatched: 7. The germline CDR1 and CDR2 sequences are MDHEN and SYDVKM. This CDR3 has 14 residues. The CDR3 DNA reads TGTGCCAGCAGTTTACCCTGGACTAGGGCCGAGCAGTACTTC. This gives the protein CASSLPWTRAEQYF.

The chain has TRBV5-1 and TRBJ2-1, with 9 bases aligning to TRBD1. V was clipped by 0 bases and J by 6 bases; unmatched bases: 7. Germline V gene data show CDR1 as SGHRS and CDR2 as YFSETQ. The CDR3 sequence is 16 residues long. The CDR3 reads CASSLVWDRVRNEQFF. Written as DNA, the CDR3 is TGCGCCAGCAGCTTGGTATGGGACAGGGTACGCAATGAGCAGTTCTTC.

V is TRBV5-5 and J is TRBJ2-5; 8 bases map to TRBD1. Germline CDR1 SGHKS, CDR2 YYEKEE (reference sequence). This CDR3 contains 15 residues. V lost 1 base to trimming and J lost 4 bases; unmatched junction nucleotides: 6. CDR3 sequence reads: CASSLSRGRVETQYF. The CDR3 bases are TGTGCCAGCAGCTTGTCCAGGGGGCGAGTAGAGACCCAGTACTTC. Based on the CDR3 plus reference TRBV5-5 and TRBJ2-5, the full variable domain is DAGVTQSPTHLIKTRGQQVTLRCSPISGHKSVSWYQQVLGQGPQFIFQYYEKEERGRGNFPDRFSARQFPNYSSELNVNALLLGDSALYLCASSLSRGRVETQYFGPGTRLLVL.

This clone appeared a single time. The rearrangement links TRBV5-1 to TRBJ2-1; 11 nucleotides agree with TRBD2. V dropped 2 bases and J dropped 4; count of bases not matched to a gene: 5. This CDR3 region has 16 residues. Germline CDR1 reads SGHRS; CDR2 reads YFSETQ. CDR3 bases: TGCGCCAGCAGCTTACTAGCGGGAGCCGTTTACAATGAGCAGTTCTTC. Amino acid sequence: CASSLLAGAVYNEQFF.